This T cell receptor (beta chain) was sequenced in a study of TIL therapy for anti-PD-1-resistant metastatic lung cancer. Overall study: Tumors were harvested before any PD-1/PD-L1 blockade. Study findings and constraints: After infusion, TIL clonotypes partly replaced peripheral T cells and declined over months.

This was the immunoSEQ v3 assay. Sequencing depth was about 2 million read pairs for survey level, roughly 4.5-6.5 million for deep. Data came from immunoSEQ multiplex PCR; TCRdb stores just in-frame clones and leaves some out. This sample has approximately 45,000 clones; 70% to 85% occur once, and the top ten carry over 13%. CDR1 is SGHAT, CDR2 FQNNGV, per germline. The CDR3 totals 14 residues. V was shortened by 0 bases and J by 0 bases, with 2 bases between the two germline ends. Concerning this clone itself: The antigen is undetermined.

Noted time point: pre-treatment sample, taken before nivolumab and TIL therapy. Enrollment ran from 2017 to early 2020. This chain uses TRBV11-2 with TRBJ2-2; D is uncertain. The sequence was obtained from an older man with non-small cell lung cancer. Sample: blood, taken at baseline. In DNA, the CDR3 is TGTGCCAGCAGCTTAGATACGAACACCGGGGAGCTGTTTTTT. It codes for CASSLDTNTGELFF.